The T cell receptor (beta chain) described here comes from a study of shared clonotypes between healthy human individuals (dated by TCRdb to about 2020). Some background on the complete study: The cohort comprised a couple of women and a few men aged 18 to 49 years. Per donor, three plates each were used for CD4 naive and CD4 memory, two for CD8 naive, and one for CD8 memory. To estimate repertoire size and how much clonotype sharing occurs between individuals, the study deeply sequenced the blood TCR repertoires of five healthy adults. To increase sequencing depth and limit assay-specific biases, TCR repertoire library preparation and sequencing were carried out by different laboratories using diverse techniques. Between about 0.94 and 8.9 billion PBMCs per donor were obtained by leukapheresis. Results the study describes overall, beyond this receptor: Around 5% of naive CD4, more than 3% of naive CD8, 2.3% of memory CD4, and approximately 0.39% of memory CD8 clonotypes were shared across several donors. Because the study included only a small number of donors, the genetic and exposure-history diversity represented was limited. Pairwise subsampling indicated that sequencing depth was expected to affect the degree of clonotype sharing among donors. Sampling was restricted to blood, and TCR repertoires in tissues likely differ from the TCR repertoires found in blood. Clonotypes shared by all four sorted-subset donors showed higher generation probabilities than non-shared clonotypes. Estimated clonotype richness was generally larger for naive than for memory subsets. Incomplete sequencing was indicated by rarefaction of sorted-subset datasets, despite the large sequencing depth.

Using the deep immunoSEQ assay, TCR CDR3 regions were amplified from genomic DNA by multiplex PCR. Extracted genomic DNA from each cell subset was spread evenly across all wells of several immunoSEQ 96-well plates, with each plate serving as a replicate. For sorted subsets, around 200 ng genomic DNA, equal to some 30,000 T cell genomes, was loaded into each replicate PCR. Purified libraries were measured with a Qubit 3.0 fluorometer, size-checked on a Bioanalyzer 2100, and measured again with the KAPA Library Quantification kit. A separate single-read 150-cycle Illumina NextSeq 550 flow cell was used to sequence each immunoSEQ 96-well plate. The authors' analysis ran thus. Because the immunoSEQ output included only junctional sequences and no quality scores, the filtering could not be the same as the filtering used for full-length reads. To assign V/J genes and CDR3, sequences were annotated against IMGT germline references using PyIR, a Python wrapper for IgBLAST v1.9. Reads were filtered out if the reads had weak V/J assignments (E-value above 1e-6), no CDR3, stop codons, out-of-frame junctions, or ambiguous translated residues. V3J clonotypes were defined as sequences sharing an identical inferred V gene, J gene, and CDR3 amino acid sequence. The percentage overlap between two repertoires was calculated by dividing the number of shared unique clonotypes by the size of the smaller repertoire. Three approaches were used to assess repertoire richness: RTK rarefaction, the Chao1 estimator, and Recon v2.1 estimates of unobserved clonotypes. Generation probabilities were computed with OLGA for all TCRbeta clonotypes obtained by the gDNA method from four donors. In TCRdb, the immuneACCESS table is reduced to in-frame sequences with V and J assigned. These tables do not hold every clone; where another copy was compared, an unresolved V gene accounts for under half, and the others remain unexplained. Clone size and the V and J calls come from that table; the DNA yielded D and trimming. The sample table shows some 1 million clones, and around 76% are seen once. The ten biggest clones cover roughly 1.4% of the sample.

Donors were healthy HIV-negative adults with no recently reported acute infections or vaccinations. Every donor was a Caucasian adult living in Nashville, Tennessee, USA. Magnetic negative selection was used to enrich CD4+ T cells, after which naive cells were positively selected on CD45RA and the negative fraction became the memory subset. After blood collection by leukapheresis, PBMCs were isolated using Ficoll-Histopaque density gradient centrifugation and then cryopreserved in the vapor phase of liquid nitrogen. Analytical flow cytometry was used to check the purity and quantity of each magnetically sorted T cell population. Each sorted fraction had its genomic DNA isolated and then quantified by UV absorbance on a Nanodrop 2000c. V sheds 6 bases and J sheds 0 bases, leaving 19 bases between their ends. CDR1 MNHEY and CDR2 SMNVEV were looked up in the germline V gene (reference sequence). The CDR3 runs 17 residues from the cysteine to the phenylalanine. Only the CDR3 DNA stays, 51 bases, in frame from base 1.

Turning to this clone: Its recognized antigen is unknown. Base qualities are not at hand, and no much larger clone is one base apart.

The V gene is TRBV27 and the J gene is TRBJ2-3; the D gene is perhaps TRBD2, on 6 matching bases. The sequence came from a man aged 18 to 35 in good health. Sequencing input: memory CD4+ T cells sorted from blood. The cell subset or site label corresponds to: CD45RA-negative fraction. Read as DNA, the sequence is TGTGCCAGCAGGGAAGCGGGTACTGCTCTTAGCACAGATACGCAGTATTTT. This sequence encodes CASREAGTALSTDTQYF.